The sequence of this TCR beta chain was determined in a study of T cells after yellow fever vaccination. Study at large: Some fractions had low cell numbers, and these were prepared with SMART-Seq v4 Ultra Low Input.

There are many counts of this clonotype. TCRdb itself ran the 5' RACE reads through MiXCR, one entry per CDR3 protein. The top ten hold 2.5% to 3% of the sample, which has 100,000 to 150,000 distinct CDR3 sequences, about 7% seen once. Trimming pared 0 bases from V and 3 bases from J, leaving 11 bases between. The CDR3 extends over 15 amino acids. CDR1 and CDR2 (germline): SEHNR, FQNEAQ (reference sequence). This sequence was found in a man younger than 30 who received the YFV17D yellow fever vaccine. Here the sequenced sample was CD4+ T cells sorted from PBMCs, taken around 45 days after the first yellow fever vaccination. The V gene is TRBV7-9, the J gene TRBJ1-1; D is perhaps TRBD1 (5 bases). The CDR3 spells CASSLALGGYTEAFF. CDR3 coding DNA: TGTGCCAGCAGCTTAGCGTTGGGGGGTTACACTGAAGCTTTCTTT.